Described below is a single T cell receptor beta chain sequence and its context. Antigen unknown. These data come from a study of T cell responses to AZD1222 COVID-19 vaccine. Trimming removed 6 bases at V and 6 bases at J, with 17 bases between. The CDR3 is 15 amino acids. Germline loops: CDR1 MNHEY, CDR2 SVGAGI. Data came from immunoSEQ multiplex PCR; TCRdb stores just in-frame clones and leaves some out. Among about 140,000 clones, 90% to 95% were seen once, and the ten largest hold 9.5% to 15%. Whole-study results and caveats: In the spike-specific TCR repertoire, nearly half reportedly target unmutated variant regions. Clonal diversity was possibly underestimated, and white British individuals and females predominated among donors. Samples come after the peak T cell response, not at day 14. There were vaccine-associated CD4 TCRs across spike, dominant at 160-218 and 743-854.

The sequenced sample was peripheral blood, obtained after recovery from COVID-19. The rearrangement links TRBV6-5 to TRBJ2-2, with D possibly TRBD1 on 5 matching bases. The TCR was taken from an adult who had recovered from COVID-19. Here the CDR3 DNA reads TGTGCCAGCAGCTCCGGACAAAACGAAGCCGGGGAGCTGTTTTTT. Protein: CASSSGQNEAGELFF.